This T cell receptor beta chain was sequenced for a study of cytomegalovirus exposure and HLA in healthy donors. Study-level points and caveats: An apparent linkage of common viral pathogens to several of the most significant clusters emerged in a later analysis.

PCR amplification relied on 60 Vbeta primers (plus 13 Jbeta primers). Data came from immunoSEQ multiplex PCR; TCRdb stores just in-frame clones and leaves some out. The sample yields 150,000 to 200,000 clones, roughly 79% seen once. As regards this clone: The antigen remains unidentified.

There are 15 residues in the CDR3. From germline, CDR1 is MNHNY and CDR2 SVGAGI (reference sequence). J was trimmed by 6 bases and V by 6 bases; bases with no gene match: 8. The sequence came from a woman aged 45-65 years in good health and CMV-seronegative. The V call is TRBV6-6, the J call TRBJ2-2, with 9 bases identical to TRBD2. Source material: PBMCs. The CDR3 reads CASRSTSGSAGELFF. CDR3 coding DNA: TGTGCCAGCAGATCTACTAGCGGGTCGGCCGGGGAGCTGTTTTTT.